A selection of T cell receptor beta chains follows, all from one sample in a study of esophageal squamous cell carcinoma under preoperative chemotherapy. TCRdb fed the PCR reads into MiXCR, producing one record per CDR3 protein. The sample lists around 9,800 distinct CDR3 sequences, approximately 62% occurring once. This material was collected from a patient given preoperative chemotherapy. Receptors originate from a human donor with esophageal squamous cell carcinoma. The donor label of this sample is uncertain. Each CDR3 is given with its conserved first and last residue. A D gene is named only where the DNA matches it firmly. Clone sizes are given selectively: once, few, many, or a class where the clone is expanded.

TRBD2 TRBJ2-2 TRBV6-1 - CASRWTSEDTGELFF TGTGCCAGCAGATGGACTAGCGAGGACACCGGGGAGCTGTTTTTT
TRBD2 TRBJ2-3 TRBV6-5 - CASSTSGGGPSLTQYF TGTGCCAGCAGTACTAGCGGGGGGGGACCCAGTTTAACGCAGTATTTT
TRBD1 TRBJ2-5 TRBV6-1 few CASGQGQALETQYF TGTGCCAGCGGGCAAGGACAGGCGTTAGAGACCCAGTACTTC
TRBD1 TRBJ2-1 TRBV6-1 - CASRPAQGANKQFF TGTGCCAGCCGGCCCGCCCAGGGGGCAAATAAGCAGTTCTTC
TRBD2 TRBJ2-7 TRBV6-5 few CASSYRREGAYEQYF TGTGCCAGCAGTTACCGGCGGGAGGGGGCCTACGAGCAGTACTTC
TRBD2 TRBJ2-4 TRBV6-2/TRBV6-3 - CSSGGFGGSDKETQYF TGTTCCAGCGGGGGATTTGGGGGCAGCGACAAAGAGACGCAGTACTTC
TRBD2 TRBJ2-1 TRBV6-1 - CASSLAGGYNEQFF TGTGCCAGCAGTCTAGCGGGAGGTTACAATGAGCAGTTCTTC
- TRBJ2-4 TRBV6-1 - CASSRKDTTADIQYF TGTGCCAGCAGTCGCAAGGACACGACTGCCGACATTCAGTACTTC
- TRBJ2-3 TRBV6-1 few CASSELWGSATDTQYF TGTGCCAGCAGTGAATTGTGGGGGAGCGCCACAGATACGCAGTATTTT
TRBD1 TRBJ2-1 TRBV6-5 once CASSYSTGGYEQFF TGTGCCAGCAGTTACTCGACAGGGGGCTACGAGCAGTTCTTC
- TRBJ2-3 TRBV6-1 - CASSEFWGSATDTQYF TGTGCCAGCAGTGAATTTTGGGGGAGCGCCACAGATACGCAGTATTTC
- TRBJ2-7 TRBV6-1 few CASSLLAQTYEQYF TGTGCCAGCAGCCTCCTAGCGCAAACCTACGAGCAGTACTTC
- TRBJ2-1 TRBV10-1 medium-sized CASSELDGFSEQFF TGCGCCAGCAGTGAACTAGATGGGTTTTCGGAGCAGTTCTTC
- TRBJ2-7 TRBV6-1 few CASSEFWGSYKDTQYF TGTGCCAGCAGTGAATTTTGGGGAAGCTACAAAGATACGCAGTACTTC
- TRBJ2-3 TRBV6-1 - CASGEGPQDTQYF TGTGCCAGCGGGGAAGGGCCCCAAGATACGCAGTATTTC
- TRBJ2-1 TRBV7-6 - CASSLEVDNEQFF TGTGCCAGCAGCTTAGAGGTCGACAATGAGCAGTTCTTC